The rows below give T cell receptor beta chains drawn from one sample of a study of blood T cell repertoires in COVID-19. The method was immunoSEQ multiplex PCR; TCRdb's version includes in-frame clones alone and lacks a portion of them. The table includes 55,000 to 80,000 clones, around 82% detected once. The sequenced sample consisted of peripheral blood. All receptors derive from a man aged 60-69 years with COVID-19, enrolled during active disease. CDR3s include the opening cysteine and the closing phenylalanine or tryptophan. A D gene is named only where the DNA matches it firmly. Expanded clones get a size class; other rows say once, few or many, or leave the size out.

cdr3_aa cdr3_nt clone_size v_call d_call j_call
CASSSGVGEKLFF TGTGCCAGCAGCTCCGGAGTGGGTGAAAAACTGTTTTTT - TRBV7-3 - TRBJ1-4
CASNMRGDQPQHF TGTGCCAGCAATATGCGGGGGGATCAGCCCCAGCATTTT - TRBV12-3/TRBV12-4 - TRBJ1-5
CASKEDGPYGYTF TGTGCCAGTAAGGAGGACGGACCCTATGGCTACACCTTC many TRBV19 - TRBJ1-2
CASTTWDRGTYEQYF TGTGCCAGCACTACTTGGGACAGGGGCACCTACGAGCAGTACTTC - TRBV6-5 TRBD1 TRBJ2-7
CASSRVPGELFF TGTGCCAGCAGCCGGGTCCCCGGGGAGCTGTTTTTT - TRBV11-1 - TRBJ2-2
CASSLGGGRDTQYF TGTGCCAGCTCCCTCGGGGGGGGCCGGGATACGCAGTATTTT once TRBV19 TRBD2 TRBJ2-3
CASRTGSAYNEQFF TGTGCCAGCAGAACAGGGAGCGCCTACAATGAGCAGTTCTTC - TRBV6-6 - TRBJ2-1
CASSSTRENYEQYF TGTGCCAGCAGCTCCACACGGGAGAACTACGAGCAGTACTTC few TRBV5-6 - TRBJ2-7
CAWRSGTGIDEQFF TGTGCCTGGCGGTCCGGGACAGGGATAGATGAGCAGTTCTTC - TRBV30 TRBD1 TRBJ2-1
CASTGLAGNTGELFF TGTGCCAGCACCGGACTAGCGGGGAACACCGGGGAGCTGTTTTTT few TRBV6-5 TRBD2 TRBJ2-2
CASSPDRGRSGNTIYF TGTGCCAGCAGCCCAGACCGAGGGAGATCGGGAAACACCATATATTTT once TRBV7-2 - TRBJ1-3
CASSPGQVGTEAFF TGTGCCAGCTCACCGGGACAAGTGGGCACTGAAGCTTTCTTT - TRBV18 - TRBJ1-1
CASSPSNTGELFF TGTGCCAGCAGTCCTAGTAACACCGGGGAGCTGTTTTTT few TRBV7-2 - TRBJ2-2
CSGCTYGQSFNSPLHF TGCAGCGGGTGCACCTATGGACAGTCATTTAATTCACCCCTCCACTTT - TRBV29-1 - TRBJ1-6
CASSIAGQDYYEQYF TGTGCCAGTAGTATAGCTGGACAGGATTACTACGAGCAGTACTTC once TRBV19 TRBD1 TRBJ2-7
CASSGQGYASPLHF TGTGCCAGTAGTGGACAGGGCTACGCTTCACCCCTCCACTTT - TRBV19 TRBD1 TRBJ1-6
CASSPGQGYNEQFF TGTGCCAGCAGCCCGGGACAGGGATACAATGAGCAGTTCTTC - TRBV7-2 TRBD1 TRBJ2-1
CAWSEGSWAQYF TGTGCCTGGAGTGAGGGGTCTTGGGCCCAGTACTTC - TRBV30 - TRBJ2-5
CASSYRGSYEQYF TGTGCCAGTAGTTATCGGGGGTCCTACGAGCAGTACTTC - TRBV19 - TRBJ2-7
CATQGAWGYTF TGTGCCACACAGGGGGCGTGGGGCTACACCTTC - TRBV28 TRBD1 TRBJ1-2
CAAAWKAVGQPQHF TGTGCCGCAGCCTGGAAAGCGGTGGGTCAGCCCCAGCATTTT many TRBV28 - TRBJ1-5
CASSTSGTFPYEQYF TGTGCCAGCAGTACATCCGGGACATTTCCCTACGAGCAGTACTTC - TRBV6-6 - TRBJ2-7
CASSFSTGSNQPQHF TGTGCCAGCAGTTTCTCTACAGGTAGCAATCAGCCCCAGCATTTT - TRBV27 - TRBJ1-5
CASRLAGIEDTQYF TGTGCCAGCAGGCTAGCGGGTATTGAAGATACGCAGTATTTT once TRBV4-2 TRBD2 TRBJ2-3
CASWGGGSRETQYF TGTGCCAGCTGGGGCGGGGGAAGTCGAGAGACCCAGTACTTC - TRBV28 TRBD2 TRBJ2-5
CAWSVQAGEGYTF TGTGCCTGGAGTGTACAGGCAGGGGAAGGCTACACCTTC - TRBV30 - TRBJ1-2
CASSQGGTGGYNSPLHF TGTGCCAGCAGCCAAGGTGGGACAGGGGGTTATAATTCACCCCTCCACTTT - TRBV3-1/TRBV3-2 TRBD1 TRBJ1-6
CASRPQGNGEKLFF TGTGCCAGCCGCCCTCAGGGGAACGGTGAAAAACTGTTTTTT - TRBV7-2 - TRBJ1-4
CASSLQHGNTQYF TGTGCCAGCAGTTTGCAGCACGGGAATACGCAGTATTTT - TRBV28 - TRBJ2-3
CASKLTAMNGEAFF TGTGCCAGTAAACTGACTGCCATGAACGGTGAAGCTTTCTTT - TRBV19 - TRBJ1-1
CASSLFGGLTVQETQYF TGTGCCAGCAGCTTGTTCGGGGGTTTGACAGTTCAAGAGACCCAGTACTTC - TRBV5-6 - TRBJ2-5
CASSFGRGSGETQYF TGTGCCAGTAGTTTTGGCAGGGGATCGGGAGAGACCCAGTACTTC - TRBV19 - TRBJ2-5
CASSPWQGAPGELFF TGTGCCAGCTCACCATGGCAGGGGGCGCCCGGGGAGCTGTTTTTT - TRBV18 TRBD1 TRBJ2-2
CSVVGQLQETQYF TGCAGCGTTGTGGGACAACTACAAGAGACCCAGTACTTC - TRBV29-1 - TRBJ2-5
CASSRKEGRDTQYF TGCGCCAGCAGCAGAAAGGAGGGGCGAGATACGCAGTATTTT - TRBV5-1 - TRBJ2-3
CASSLYDRVNSPLHF TGTGCCAGCAGCTTGTACGACAGGGTGAATTCACCCCTCCACTTT - TRBV5-4 TRBD1 TRBJ1-6
CASSPDRGADTQYF TGCGCCAGCAGCCCGGACAGGGGGGCAGATACGCAGTATTTT - TRBV5-1 TRBD1 TRBJ2-3
CASSGTGDQPQHF TGTGCCAGCTCGGGGACAGGGGATCAGCCCCAGCATTTT few TRBV2 TRBD1 TRBJ1-5
CATSKDGGRTDTQYF TGTGCCACCAGCAAAGACGGGGGACGCACAGATACGCAGTATTTT - TRBV15 - TRBJ2-3
CASSLGLAGEGEAFF TGTGCCAGCAGCTTAGGGCTGGCAGGGGAGGGTGAAGCTTTCTTT - TRBV11-2 - TRBJ1-1
CASSIERGSAYEQYF TGTGCCAGTAGTATAGAAAGGGGGTCGGCCTACGAGCAGTACTTC - TRBV19 - TRBJ2-7
CASSLGLAGGSETQYF TGCGCCAGCAGCTTGGGACTAGCGGGCGGCTCCGAGACCCAGTACTTC - TRBV5-1 TRBD2 TRBJ2-5
CASRTGQGDGYTF TGCGCCAGCAGGACCGGACAGGGTGATGGCTACACCTTC - TRBV5-1 TRBD1 TRBJ1-2
CSSGGVQETQYF TGCAGCTCTGGGGGGGTCCAAGAGACCCAGTACTTC few TRBV29-1 TRBD2 TRBJ2-5
CASSGKDRANTEAFF TGTGCCAGCAGCGGGAAGGACAGAGCAAACACTGAAGCTTTCTTT - TRBV5-6 - TRBJ1-1